This TCR beta chain was captured in a study of cytomegalovirus exposure and HLA in healthy donors. This CDR3 spans 15 amino acids. The germline CDR1 and CDR2 sequences are MDHEN and SYDVKM. V lost 4 bases, J lost 6 bases, and 13 bases lay in between. About this clone itself: Its specificity is not known.

Samples came from healthy bone marrow donors. Study-wide results and caveats: Indistinguishable V segments, including TRBV6-2 and TRBV6-3, were excluded. It was confirmed in vitro that three of the CMV-associated chains were specific for CMV antigens.

PCR amplification relied on 60 Vbeta primers (plus 13 Jbeta primers). Method: immunoSEQ multiplex PCR; TCRdb's copy keeps in-frame clones and lacks some. The table includes about 200,000 clones, 85% detected once. This chain joins TRBV28 and TRBJ1-6; D unclear. The sample comprised PBMCs. The sequence was obtained from a woman in her 50s in good health and CMV-seronegative. The CDR3 DNA is TGTGCCAGCAGTTCTCCGGTACCCATTAATTCACCCCTCCACTTT. The encoded protein is CASSSPVPINSPLHF.